This TCR beta chain was obtained from a study of blood T cell repertoires in COVID-19. The wider study: Sample material is recorded as cDNA or gDNA derived from T cells, B-cell-depleted T cells, or PBMCs.

The method was immunoSEQ multiplex PCR; TCRdb's version includes in-frame clones alone and lacks a portion of them. This table holds about 240,000 clones, approximately 90% found once. CDR3 size: 15 residues. Losses at the gene ends were 0 bases for V and 6 bases for J; bases not matched to a gene: 2. Germline values: CDR1 MNHEY, CDR2 SVGEGT. The specimen was peripheral blood. The chain is built from TRBV6-2 or TRBV6-3 and TRBJ2-1; TRBD2 matches 10 bases. The sequence was collected from a woman in her 50s with COVID-19, enrolled during active disease. DNA for the CDR3: TGTGCCAGCAGTTACTCCCAGCGGGGGGGCAATGAGCAGTTCTTC. The encoded protein is CASSYSQRGGNEQFF.